A selection of T cell receptor beta chains follows, all from one sample in a study of blood T cell repertoires in COVID-19. Using immunoSEQ multiplex PCR, the repertoire was profiled, and TCRdb retains in-frame clones only, with some absent. The table includes 250,000 to 350,000 clones, 87% detected once. Sequencing used PBMCs or T cells enriched from blood (not recorded which). Every receptor here comes from a woman younger than 45 who had recovered from COVID-19. Both conserved end residues are part of each CDR3. D genes are given only for firm matches. Only part of the rows carry a size: once, few, many, or a class if the clone is expanded.

clone_size,d_call,j_call,v_call,cdr3_nt,cdr3_aa
NA,NA,TRBJ2-3,TRBV19,TGTGCCAGTAGTAGCCTTCTAGCAAACACAGATACGCAGTATTTT,CASSSLLANTDTQYF
NA,NA,TRBJ1-1,TRBV4-2,TGTGCCAGCAGCCAACCTATAATCAGGGGGAACACTGAAGCTTTCTTT,CASSQPIIRGNTEAFF
NA,TRBD2,TRBJ2-1,TRBV5-1,TGCGCCAGCAGCCCCCTAGGAGCGGGGGGGCCCCCCTTCTACAATGAGCAGTTCTTC,CASSPLGAGGPPFYNEQFF
NA,NA,TRBJ2-1,TRBV3-1/TRBV3-2,TGTGCCAGCAGCCAAGTCGGAGGGGGGGCCTACAATGAGCAGTTCTTC,CASSQVGGGAYNEQFF
NA,TRBD1,TRBJ1-3,TRBV7-8,TGTGCCAGCAGCTTACAGGGGGCGGTTAGAGACACCATATATTTT,CASSLQGAVRDTIYF
NA,NA,TRBJ2-5,TRBV9,TGTGCCAGCAGCGTAGTACAGGCTGGGACCCAGTACTTC,CASSVVQAGTQYF
few,NA,TRBJ1-6,TRBV6-1,TGTGCCAGCAGTGAAAGGGCCCCAACAGGGTCAGGGTCACCCCTCCACTTT,CASSERAPTGSGSPLHF
NA,NA,TRBJ1-1,TRBV7-3,TGTGCCAGCAGTGGGCAGCTGAACACTGAAGCTTTCTTT,CASSGQLNTEAFF
NA,TRBD2,TRBJ2-7,TRBV6-5,TGTGCCACCTGTGCGGGGGGATCCTACGAGCAGTACTTC,CATCAGGSYEQYF
NA,NA,TRBJ1-4,TRBV7-9,TGTGCCAGCAGCTTAAGGCAGGGAGGGGAAAAACTGTTTTTT,CASSLRQGGEKLFF
NA,NA,TRBJ1-1,TRBV28,TGTGCCAGCAGTTTTAGGTTGAACAGAATGAACACTGAAGCTTTCTTT,CASSFRLNRMNTEAFF
NA,TRBD1,TRBJ2-2,TRBV19,TGTGCCAGTAGTCTGCGGACAGGGGGCTACACCGGGGAGCTGTTTTTT,CASSLRTGGYTGELFF
NA,NA,TRBJ2-7,TRBV3-1/TRBV3-2,TGTGCCAGCAGCCAAGATACCCGCAGGGTCCACGAGCAGTACTTC,CASSQDTRRVHEQYF
NA,NA,TRBJ1-1,TRBV5-1,TGCGCCAGCAGCTTGTTAGGTGGGGGCGAAACTGAAGCTTTCTTT,CASSLLGGGETEAFF
NA,TRBD1,TRBJ1-5,TRBV24-1,TGTGCCAGCCGACAGGGCCCTAATCAGCCCCAGCATTTT,CASRQGPNQPQHF
once,NA,TRBJ1-1,TRBV7-3,TGTGCCAGCAGTAGATCAGGGGAGCTCACTGAAGCTTTCTTT,CASSRSGELTEAFF
few,NA,TRBJ1-2,TRBV29-1,TGCAGCGTTCACAGGGAATCTAACTATGGCTACACCTTC,CSVHRESNYGYTF
NA,NA,TRBJ2-7,TRBV9,TGTGCCAGCAGCGTAGGTGTTACAGTGGCTGGATACGAGCAGTACTTC,CASSVGVTVAGYEQYF
once,TRBD2,TRBJ2-7,TRBV7-2,TGTGCCAGCAGCTTAGTAGGGCCCGAAGCGGGGGGTTACGAGCAGTACTTC,CASSLVGPEAGGYEQYF
NA,NA,TRBJ2-1,TRBV2,TGTGCCAGCAGTGAAACAGGGACCCAGTACAATGAGCAGTTCTTC,CASSETGTQYNEQFF
NA,NA,TRBJ1-2,TRBV5-1,TGCGCCAGCAGCTTGGTTGGGGACACCTATGGCTACACCTTC,CASSLVGDTYGYTF
NA,NA,TRBJ2-7,TRBV28,TGTGCCAGCAGTTTAGCGGGGGCGAACTCCTACGAGCAGTACTTC,CASSLAGANSYEQYF
NA,TRBD2,TRBJ2-1,TRBV5-1,TGCGCCAGCAGCTTGGCGGGGGGACGTACAGATGAGCAGTTCTTC,CASSLAGGRTDEQFF
NA,NA,TRBJ2-7,TRBV4-1,TGCGCCAGCAGCCAAGATCCTACGGCAGGGCTTGAGCAGTACTTC,CASSQDPTAGLEQYF
NA,TRBD2,TRBJ2-5,TRBV4-1,TGCGCCAGCAGCCTTACTCGAACTAGCGGGGTCCAAGAGACCCAGTACTTC,CASSLTRTSGVQETQYF
NA,NA,TRBJ2-7,TRBV5-1,TGCGCCAGCAGCTTGGCCGCCCGGGAAGGAGAGCAGTACTTC,CASSLAAREGEQYF
NA,NA,TRBJ2-7,TRBV5-1,TGCGCCAGCAGCTTGGAGGCTAGCGTCTACGAGCAGTACTTC,CASSLEASVYEQYF
NA,TRBD2,TRBJ2-7,TRBV11-2,TGTGCCAGCAGCTCCTGGACTAGCGGGGGGCGTTACGAGCAGTACTTC,CASSSWTSGGRYEQYF
NA,NA,TRBJ1-5,TRBV10-1,TGCGCCAGCAGTGACCGACATAATCAGCCCCAGCATTTT,CASSDRHNQPQHF
NA,NA,TRBJ2-1,TRBV6-5,TGTGCCAGCAGGATAGGGGGCAATGAGCAGTTCTTC,CASRIGGNEQFF
NA,NA,TRBJ1-6,TRBV5-3,TGTGCCAGAAGCTTGACCCCCGGAGGGCCAAGTTCACCCCTCCACTTT,CARSLTPGGPSSPLHF
NA,NA,TRBJ1-4,TRBV11-2,TGTGCCAGCAGCTTAGGGAGACAGCTGGGTGAAAAACTGTTTTTT,CASSLGRQLGEKLFF
NA,TRBD1,TRBJ1-4,TRBV5-1,TGCGCCAGCAGCTTTGGGGACAGGCAATTACCGTCAACTAATGAAAAACTGTTTTTT,CASSFGDRQLPSTNEKLFF
NA,NA,TRBJ1-1,TRBV6-5,TGTGCCAGCTCTCCAGGGAACACTGAAGCTTTCTTT,CASSPGNTEAFF
NA,TRBD1,TRBJ2-3,TRBV2,TGTGCCAGCAGTGAGGACAGGGGCAGCACAGATACGCAGTATTTT,CASSEDRGSTDTQYF
NA,NA,TRBJ1-2,TRBV7-9,TGTGCCAGCAGCTTCCTGCAGGGTCGAAACTATGGCTACACCTTC,CASSFLQGRNYGYTF
NA,TRBD2,TRBJ2-3,TRBV9,TGTGCCAGCAGCGTAGGATTAGCGGGGGTCGGTACGCAGTATTTT,CASSVGLAGVGTQYF
once,NA,TRBJ2-7,TRBV11-2,TGTGCCAGCAGCGAGGGGAGGACAGGTTACGAGCAGTACTTC,CASSEGRTGYEQYF
few,NA,TRBJ1-2,TRBV19,TGTGCCAGCAGAGAACTAGACCGGATGAACTATGGCTACACCTTC,CASRELDRMNYGYTF
once,NA,TRBJ2-5,TRBV25-1,TGTGCCAGCAGTGGGTCGGGGGTAGAGACCCAGTACTTC,CASSGSGVETQYF